The clone carrying this TCR beta chain has a single count. Primers: 60 Vbeta forward and 13 Jbeta reverse. Assay used: immunoSEQ multiplex PCR; TCRdb lists only in-frame clones, some missing. The sample contains 150,000 to 200,000 clones, roughly 71% of which appear only once. This sample was included in a study of cytomegalovirus exposure and HLA in healthy donors. The CDR3 is made up of 15 amino acids. Trimming shortened V by 2 bases and J by 5 bases, and 12 bases separated the two germline ends. Germline CDR1 reads SGHTA; CDR2 reads FQGNSA. The source is a girl aged 5 to 17 in good health and CMV-seronegative. V is TRBV7-2 and J is TRBJ1-4, with a possible D match to TRBD1 (5 bases). Sequenced input: PBMCs. The CDR3 loop is CASSLSPTENEKLFF. DNA of the CDR3: TGTGCCAGCAGCTTAAGTCCGACAGAGAATGAAAAACTGTTTTTT.